The 14 T cell receptor beta chains below all came from one sample that was sequenced in a study of glioma-infiltrating T cells after dendritic cell vaccination. Clones were sequenced by immunoSEQ multiplex PCR, and TCRdb holds only the in-frame ones, with some missing. This table holds roughly 98,000 clones, under 90% found once. The sequencing used blood, collected before dendritic cell vaccination. These receptors were collected from a human donor with glioblastoma.

V and J are TRBV10-3 and TRBJ2-3; 8 nucleotides line up with TRBD1. Germline V gene data show CDR1 as ENHRY and CDR2 as SYGVKD. This CDR3 has 16 amino acids. After removal of 4 bases from V and 2 bases from J, the junction contained 8 bases not matched to a gene. CDR3 region: CAISGTQGVATDTQYF. For the CDR3, the DNA is TGTGCCATCAGTGGGACACAGGGGGTCGCCACAGATACGCAGTATTTT.

V and J are TRBV5-6 and TRBJ2-5, with 9 bases that match TRBD1. TRBJ2-7 explains the end of the DNA better; the J call may be wrong. CDR3 size: 15 residues. Germline assignment: CDR1 SGHDT and CDR2 YYEEEE. This CDR3 reads CASSPQPGTGYEQYF. The CDR3 nucleotides are TGTGCCAGCAGCCCCCAACCCGGGACAGGGTACGAGCAGTACTTC.

V usage is TRBV2 and J usage is TRBJ2-7; 8 bases map to TRBD2. CDR3 length: 18 amino acids. Germline V gives CDR1 SNHLY, CDR2 FYNNEI. V trimming: 1 base; J trimming: 5 bases; junction bases outside the gene matches: 16. DNA of the CDR3: TGTGCCAGCAGTGAAGTGGGGGGCACTTTAGCGGGGAGCCACGAGCAGTACTTC. Translating gives CASSEVGGTLAGSHEQYF.

Regarding this clone: This same CDR3 is encoded by further DNA sequences in the sample. The rearrangement uses TRBV27 and TRBJ2-1; 15 bases map to TRBD2. Trimming removed 2 bases from V and 6 bases from J; junction bases left unmatched: 2. The germline CDR1 and CDR2 sequences are MNHEY and SMNVEV (reference sequence). CDR3 size: 16 residues. CDR3 DNA sequence: TGTGCCAGCAGTTTAAGGACTAGCGGGAGGGGCAATGAGCAGTTCTTC. Its translation: CASSLRTSGRGNEQFF.

J is TRBJ2-7 and V is TRBV11-2; tentatively, D is TRBD2 (6 bases). Germline V gene data show CDR1 as SGHAT and CDR2 as FQNNGV. The V and J ends lost 5 bases and 3 bases respectively, with 20 bases between them. CDR3 size: 16 residues. The chain's CDR3 is CASSHRRAGKHYEQYF. The CDR3 region has the DNA TGTGCCAGCAGCCACCGAAGGGCGGGGAAACACTACGAGCAGTACTTC.

The rearrangement uses TRBV27 and TRBJ1-1; D is unclear. Germline V gives CDR1 MNHEY, CDR2 SMNVEV (reference sequence). V dropped 2 bases and J dropped 7 bases, with 14 bases sitting between them. This CDR3 is 14 amino acids long. As DNA, the CDR3 is TGTGCCAGCAGTTTAGGCCTATGGGCTCGTGAAGCTTTCTTT. This translates into CASSLGLWAREAFF.

J is TRBJ1-4 and V is TRBV7-3, with D maybe TRBD1 (5 bases). CDR1 is SGHTA, CDR2 FQGTGA, per germline. The CDR3 totals 13 residues. Trimming removed 5 bases at V and 8 bases at J, with 12 bases between. CDR3 amino acids: CASSPNGGEKLFF. CDR3 nucleotides: TGTGCCAGCAGCCCCAACGGGGGGGAAAAACTGTTTTTT.

The chain recombines TRBV4-1 with TRBJ1-2, with 7 bases matching TRBD1. V gave up 1 base and J gave up 0 bases; unmatched junction bases: 2. The V gene's germline CDR1 is MGHRA and CDR2 YSYEKL. The CDR3 covers 15 residues. CDR3 loop: CASSQVTGANYGYTF. In nucleotides, the CDR3 is TGCGCCAGCAGCCAAGTTACAGGGGCTAACTATGGCTACACCTTC.

This clone was seen just once. V gene TRBV7-8 combines with J gene TRBJ2-1, with 8 bases aligning to TRBD1. Per germline, CDR1 SGHVS and CDR2 FQNEAQ. V was clipped by 6 bases and J by 4 bases; unmatched bases: 5. The CDR3 spans 14 residues. The CDR3 here is CASSSRQGYNEQFF. Here the CDR3 DNA reads TGTGCCAGCAGTTCCAGACAGGGGTACAATGAGCAGTTCTTC.

The CDR3 DNA reads as TGTGCCAGCAGCATAATCCCTAGCACAGATACGCAGTATTTT. Translation: CASSIIPSTDTQYF. The V call is TRBV7-9, the J call TRBJ2-3; D gene ambiguous. V lost 5 bases and J 0 bases, leaving 9 bases between the germline ends. Germline V gives CDR1 SEHNR, CDR2 FQNEAQ (reference sequence). This CDR3 is built from 14 residues.

The chain carries TRBV9 and TRBJ1-5; D unclear. The CDR3 is 14 residues long. The germline V gene encodes CDR1 SGDLS and CDR2 YYNGEE. The V end lost 0 bases, the J end lost 7 bases, and 11 bases lay between the germline ends. CDR3 sequence (DNA): TGTGCCAGCAGCGTAGTTGGGGAGGGCCAGCCCCAGCATTTT. Its translation: CASSVVGEGQPQHF.

CDR3 residues: CASSSQGGGQGVNTGELFF. DNA of the CDR3: TGTGCCAGCAGCTCCCAAGGGGGGGGCCAGGGAGTGAACACCGGGGAGCTGTTTTTT. The chain links TRBV7-3 to TRBJ2-2, with D possibly being TRBD2 (7 bases). Trimming took 4 bases from V and 1 from J, leaving 22 bases between them. The CDR3 loop spans 19 amino acids. Germline values: CDR1 SGHTA, CDR2 FQGTGA. Combining the CDR3 with reference TRBV7-3 and TRBJ2-2 gives the whole variable domain GAGVSQTPSNKVTEKGKYVELRCDPISGHTALYWYRQSLGQGPEFLIYFQGTGAADDSGLPNDRFFAVRPEGSVSTLKIQRTERGDSAVYLCASSSQGGGQGVNTGELFFGEGSRLTVL.

This clone was found a few times. This chain uses TRBV7-9 with TRBJ2-7; 9 nucleotides agree with TRBD1. This CDR3 has 15 amino acids. V lost 3 bases and J lost 5; bases outside the gene matches: 8. CDR1 and CDR2 (germline): SEHNR, FQNEAQ (reference sequence). As DNA, the CDR3 is TGTGCCAGCAGCTTGTCGGGACAGGGAAGAAACGAGCAGTACTTC. Amino acid sequence: CASSLSGQGRNEQYF.

The V gene is TRBV5-1, the J gene TRBJ2-7; 12 positions agree with TRBD1. CDR3 length: 15 residues. The J segment lost 2 bases and the V segment lost 3 bases, leaving 3 bases of the junction unmatched. CDR1 and CDR2 from the germline V gene are SGHRS and YFSETQ. The CDR3 here is CASSSGTGGPYEQYF. CDR3 in DNA: TGCGCCAGCAGCTCCGGGACAGGGGGCCCCTACGAGCAGTACTTC.